One and the same sample provided the 11 T cell receptor beta chains below, sequenced in a study of blood T cell repertoires in COVID-19. Using immunoSEQ multiplex PCR, the repertoire was profiled, and TCRdb retains in-frame clones only, with some absent. This sample has 300,000 to 400,000 clones, with approximately 87% found just once. Sequencing used PBMCs or T cells enriched from blood (not recorded which). The source of these receptors is a woman aged 25-40 years with acute COVID-19.

This chain links TRBV7-3 with TRBJ2-1; perhaps TRBD2 as D (7 bases). V gave up 5 bases and J gave up 5 bases, with 10 bases separating them. Germline V gene data show CDR1 as SGHTA and CDR2 as FQGTGA. This CDR3 is built from 13 residues. This CDR3 is CASSAGADNEQFF. The DNA for the CDR3 is TGTGCCAGCAGCGCGGGGGCCGACAATGAGCAGTTCTTC.

V is TRBV7-2 and J is TRBJ2-5; 8 bases line up with TRBD1. CDR1 is SGHTA and CDR2 is FQGNSA in the germline V gene. V dropped 5 bases and J dropped 5; count of bases not matched to a gene: 7. The CDR3 runs 14 residues. The CDR3 loop is CASSPRGRGETQYF. The CDR3 DNA follows: TGTGCCAGCAGCCCCAGGGGGCGCGGTGAGACCCAGTACTTC.

V is TRBV30 and J is TRBJ1-1; D not certain. CDR3 size: 13 residues. Germline values: CDR1 GTSNPN, CDR2 SVGIG (reference sequence). The V end lost 1 base, the J end lost 0 bases, and 6 bases lay between the germline ends. The CDR3, as DNA: TGTGCCTGGAGTGGGAGGTTGAACACTGAAGCTTTCTTT. It encodes CAWSGRLNTEAFF.

V is TRBV6-5 and J is TRBJ1-2, with D maybe TRBD1 (5 bases). There are 13 residues in the CDR3. The V gene's germline CDR1 is MNHEY and CDR2 SVGAGI. Trimming removed 6 bases from V and 5 bases from J, with 13 bases in between. The CDR3 here is CASSRAESYGYTF. The CDR3 coding sequence is TGTGCCAGCAGCAGGGCAGAAAGTTATGGCTACACCTTC.

This CDR3 is CASSIVQGKAHEQFF. In DNA form, the CDR3 reads TGTGCCAGTAGTATAGTACAGGGAAAGGCCCATGAGCAGTTCTTC. The V and J genes are TRBV19 and TRBJ2-1; D possibly corresponds to TRBD1 (6 bases). Trimming took off 1 base at V and 8 bases at J, with 15 bases between the two ends. The germline gives CDR1 LNHDA, CDR2 SQIVND (reference sequence). CDR3 length: 15 amino acids.

The V gene is TRBV6-2 or TRBV6-3, the J gene TRBJ2-1; D might be TRBD2 (7 bases). The ends were cut back, 1 base at V and 4 bases at J, with 20 bases in the middle. Germline lookup yields CDR1 MNHEY and CDR2 SVGEGT. There are 18 residues in the CDR3. This CDR3 reads CASSYYPPTGGDYNEQFF. CDR3 in DNA: TGTGCCAGCAGTTACTACCCCCCCACGGGGGGCGATTACAATGAGCAGTTCTTC.

The chain employs TRBV5-6 and TRBJ1-1; D unresolved. This CDR3 is 14 amino acids long. V lost 4 bases and J lost 4, with 14 bases in between. The germline CDR1 and CDR2 sequences are SGHDT and YYEEEE. Written as DNA, the CDR3 is TGTGCCAGCAGCCCTCGCCAGGTCATCACTGAAGCTTTCTTT. It is translated as CASSPRQVITEAFF.

The chain links TRBV10-3 to TRBJ2-3, with no clear D. CDR3 length: 11 amino acids. Trimming stripped 7 bases from V and 4 bases from J, with 6 bases between. Germline values: CDR1 ENHRY, CDR2 SYGVKD. The CDR3 sequence is CAIKIADTQYF. CDR3 coding DNA: TGTGCCATCAAAATCGCAGATACGCAGTATTTT.

V gene TRBV2 combines with J gene TRBJ2-3; D call uncertain. Germline V lookup: CDR1 SNHLY, CDR2 FYNNEI. Trimming shortened V by 5 bases and J by 9 bases, and 9 bases separated the two germline ends. CDR3 length equals 11 residues. CDR3 residues: CASSPGGTQYF. The CDR3 nucleotides are TGTGCCAGCAGTCCAGGTGGGACGCAGTATTTT.

In DNA form, the CDR3 reads TGTGCCAGCAGTGTACAGGGCGAAGCTTTCTTT. This codes for CASSVQGEAFF. V and J are TRBV12-3 or TRBV12-4 and TRBJ1-1; D possibly corresponds to TRBD1 (6 bases). V shed 5 bases and J shed 8 bases, with 9 bases lying between them. CDR3 length: 11 amino acids.

CDR3 sequence reads: CSVADEGDSPLHF. DNA of the CDR3: TGCAGCGTTGCTGACGAGGGGGATTCACCCCTCCACTTT. The chain is built from TRBV29-1 and TRBJ1-6; the D gene is possibly TRBD1 (6 bases). The V end lost 4 bases, the J end lost 8 bases, and 12 bases lay between the germline ends. CDR1 SQVTM and CDR2 ANQGSEA come from the germline V gene. The CDR3 sequence is 13 residues long.